The 9 T cell receptor beta chains presented below share a single source sample, sequenced in a study of blood T cell repertoires in COVID-19 (dated by TCRdb to the early 2020s). Receptor amplification or capture employed the immunoSEQ multiplex PCR assay. As stored in TCRdb, this immuneACCESS dataset retains in-frame rearrangements with V and J assigned. A fraction of the clones does not appear; measured against another copy, unresolved V genes explain less than half of the discrepancy, and the remainder lacks a known reason. The sample data list about 200,000 clones, and approximately 90% of these were observed just once. The ten largest clonotypes hold less than 7.5% of the sample. Sequenced material: peripheral blood. Receptor source: a woman aged 40 to 50 who had recovered from COVID-19.

The V and J genes are TRBV19 and TRBJ1-5; 7 nucleotides align to TRBD1. The junction had 15 bases not matched to a gene; V was cut back by 6 bases and J by 7 bases. Per the germline V gene, CDR1 is LNHDA and CDR2 is SQIVND (reference sequence). The CDR3 has 16 amino acids. The CDR3 DNA follows: TGTGCCAGTAGCCCCTCTGGAGGGGGCAAGAGACAGCCCCAGCATTTT. Translating it yields CASSPSGGGKRQPQHF. The complete variable domain, with remaining parts taken from reference TRBV19 and TRBJ1-5, reads DGGITQSPKYLFRKEGQNVTLSCEQNLNHDAMYWYRQDPGQGLRLIYYSQIVNDFQKGDIAEGYSVSREKKESFPLTVTSAQKNPTAFYLCASSPSGGGKRQPQHFGDGTRLSIL.

Only one count was recorded for this clone. The chain employs TRBV5-4 and TRBJ2-1, with 9 bases fitting TRBD1. V was clipped by 4 bases and J by 4 bases; unmatched bases: 9. The CDR3 is 16 amino acids. Germline loops: CDR1 SGHNT, CDR2 YYREEE (reference sequence). CDR3 residues: CASSPTGGLRYNEQFF. The CDR3 DNA sequence: TGTGCCAGCAGCCCAACAGGGGGCCTTAGGTACAATGAGCAGTTCTTC. The whole variable domain, filled in from reference TRBV5-4 and TRBJ2-1, reads ETGVTQSPTHLIKTRGQQVTLRCSSQSGHNTVSWYQQALGQGPQFIFQYYREEENGRGNFPPRFSGLQFPNYSSELNVNALELDDSALYLCASSPTGGLRYNEQFFGPGTRLTVL.

This sequence joins TRBV18 and TRBJ1-2, with 7 bases that match TRBD1. The trim removed 3 bases at V and 4 bases at J, leaving 5 bases unmatched. This CDR3 is 14 amino acids long. Germline CDR1 and CDR2: KGHSH and LQKENI. The CDR3, as DNA: TGTGCCAGCTCACCTGGACAGGAAGTCTATGGCTACACCTTC. This gives the protein CASSPGQEVYGYTF.

The chain joins TRBV24-1 to TRBJ2-1, with D unclear. Per germline, CDR1 KGHDR and CDR2 SFDVKD. There are 12 residues in the CDR3. V gave up 7 bases and J gave up 8 bases, with 11 bases separating them. CDR3: CATRGTSDEQFF. The CDR3 nucleotides read TGTGCCACCAGAGGAACGAGCGATGAGCAGTTCTTC.

This chain uses TRBV4-1 with TRBJ1-6, with a weak D call TRBD1 (6 bases). Trimming stripped 4 bases from V and 10 bases from J, with 23 bases between. The CDR3 covers 17 residues. Germline V gene lookup returns CDR1 MGHRA and CDR2 YSYEKL. The CDR3 DNA sequence: TGCGCCAGCAGCCCGGATACGACAGGCCTCGGGATGTCACCCCTCCACTTT. Its translation: CASSPDTTGLGMSPLHF.

V gene TRBV16 combines with J gene TRBJ1-2; D ambiguous. V shed 4 bases and J shed 13 bases, with 19 bases lying between them. The CDR3 has 13 amino acids. Germline CDR1 and CDR2: KGHSY and FQNENV. In DNA form, the CDR3 reads TGTGCCAGCAGCCCGCGAAGGACTGCTGCTTTCACCTTC. As protein: CASSPRRTAAFTF.

The V call is TRBV19, the J call TRBJ2-2, with TRBD1 matching 8 bases. V trimming: 7 bases; J trimming: 1 base; junction bases outside the gene matches: 5. The CDR3 contains 15 residues. The germline V gene has CDR1 LNHDA and CDR2 SQIVND (reference sequence). The CDR3 reads CASKRDRGNTGELFF. The CDR3 nucleotides are TGTGCCAGTAAGCGCGACAGGGGGAACACCGGGGAGCTGTTTTTT.

The gene calls are TRBV27 and TRBJ1-6, with D perhaps TRBD1 (6 bases). The V end was cut by 4 bases, the J end by 10 bases, with 20 bases between. The length of the CDR3 is 16 residues. Germline assignment: CDR1 MNHEY and CDR2 SMNVEV (reference sequence). The CDR3 is CASSSAGTQRESPLHF. CDR3 bases: TGTGCCAGCAGTTCCGCCGGGACACAACGAGAATCACCCCTCCACTTT.

This clone appeared once. The chain joins TRBV5-6 to TRBJ1-5; D call uncertain. Germline-derived CDR1 and CDR2 are SGHDT and YYEEEE. This CDR3 has 12 residues. The V end lost 4 bases, the J end lost 7 bases, and 9 bases lay between the germline ends. CDR3 in amino acids: CASSHDGQPQHF. DNA of the CDR3: TGTGCCAGCAGCCACGACGGGCAGCCCCAGCATTTT. The full variable domain, in which reference TRBV5-6 and TRBJ1-5 provide the parts outside the CDR3, is DAGVTQSPTHLIKTRGQQVTLRCSPKSGHDTVSWYQQALGQGPQFIFQYYEEEERQRGNFPDRFSGHQFPNYSSELNVNALLLGDSALYLCASSHDGQPQHFGDGTRLSIL.